The next 3 T cell receptor beta chains were all read from a single sample in a study of OX40 agonist ivuxolimab in advanced cancers. The method was immunoSEQ multiplex PCR; TCRdb's version includes in-frame clones alone and lacks a portion of them. The sample holds some 70,000 clones, roughly 88% seen once. The sequences come from CD4+ or CD8+ T cells sorted from blood, collected in a trial of the OX40 agonist ivuxolimab. These TCRs come from an adult with an advanced solid tumor such as melanoma, head and neck, liver or kidney cancer.

The chain combines TRBV7-2 with TRBJ1-3, with 8 bases identical to TRBD1. J gave up 2 bases and V 5 bases, and 11 bases lay outside the gene matches. This CDR3 region has 17 residues. Per the germline V gene, CDR1 is SGHTA and CDR2 is FQGNSA. The CDR3 region is CASSLPRDRIAGNTIYF. The CDR3 coding sequence is TGTGCCAGCAGCCTCCCTCGGGACAGGATCGCTGGAAACACCATATATTTT.

This sequence joins TRBV9 and TRBJ1-2; D is unresolved. This CDR3 comprises 13 residues. V was pared by 3 bases and J by 7 bases, with 13 bases between. Germline V gene lookup returns CDR1 SGDLS and CDR2 YYNGEE. The CDR3 DNA follows: TGTGCCAGCAGCGCCCTCCGGGAGGGTGGCTACACCTTC. Amino acid sequence: CASSALREGGYTF.

J is TRBJ2-2 and V is TRBV5-1; D ambiguous. With 0 bases removed from V and 3 bases from J, the gap between germline ends came to 9 bases. In germline, CDR1 is SGHRS, CDR2 YFSETQ. CDR3 length: 15 amino acids. The CDR3 region has the DNA TGCGCCAGCAGCTTGGCGTCCGGGTACACCGGGGAGCTGTTTTTT. It codes for CASSLASGYTGELFF.